A single T cell receptor beta chain is shown here with its context. Its antigen is still unknown. Base qualities are missing; no much larger clone stands one base away. The meaning of the sample's treatment or condition label: live attenuated yellow fever vaccine strain. At every blood-draw timepoint, two biological replicates of bulk PBMCs were collected. PBMCs were isolated from peripheral blood using a standard Ficoll-Paque protocol. TriZol was used to extract RNA from bulk PBMCs, CD4 and CD8 fractions, and dextramer-positive and dextramer-negative fractions. The instrument was an Illumina NovaSeq 6000. Synthesis of TCR cDNA relied on 5'RACE template switching, a step that introduced a universal primer site along with unique molecular identifiers. Priming of cDNA synthesis was performed from both the TCR alpha and TCR beta constant segments. Two PCR steps were used to amplify libraries, with sample barcodes and sequencing adapters being added in the second step. Sequencing of libraries was performed on Illumina HiSeq 2500 (2x100 bp) or NovaSeq (2x150 bp). In the authors' own workflow: Demultiplexing of reads and collapsing into UMI consensus sequences were performed with MIGEC, and V(D)J alignment was carried out with MiXCR. Vaccine-responding clonotypes were defined with edgeR using replicate PBMC samples, requiring FDR below 0.01 and a log2 fold change above 5 up to day 15. Bulk clonotypes were assigned CD4 or CD8 identity according to which sequenced CD4 or CD8 repertoire held them at higher abundance. TCRdb reprocessed the public reads (quality trimming at Q25 with fastp, clone calling with MiXCR) and kept in-frame beta chains. For every CDR3 protein sequence, its rows merge into one entry that carries the most common genes and DNA. Here the V and J calls rest on TCRdb's processing, not on the authors' analysis. This sample holds hundreds of thousands of distinct CDR3 sequences; roughly a sixth were observed only once. Roughly a sixth of the sample belongs to the ten largest clones.

The sample comes from a study of T cells after yellow fever vaccination (dated by TCRdb to between 2019 and 2020). Background on the whole study: The SMART-Seq v4 Ultra Low Input RNA kit was used to prepare libraries from fractions with low cell numbers. Bulk TCR alpha and beta repertoires were sequenced longitudinally to track T-cell clones before and after primary and booster YFV17D yellow fever vaccination. Two healthy male donors made up the cohort, one aged 18 to 30 years and the other aged 30 to 39 years. Blood was collected at multiple timepoints before and after primary and secondary immunization, and bulk PBMC replicates and cell subsets were isolated. Points the paper makes about the study in general: FACS-sorted repertoires could contain abundant contaminating clonotypes from the bulk population, so computational filtering was required. After the booster, most of the clones that had expanded following primary vaccination were detected again (almost 98% of CD4 and around 90% of CD8), which suggests that memory was broadly maintained. Compared with the primary T-cell response, the secondary T-cell response was faster but weaker, reaching its peak on day 5 rather than on day 15. Because the study included only a couple of donors, the extent to which the findings can be generalized is limited. A small fraction of clonotypes showed up in both the CD4 and CD8 compartments, probably as a result of convergent recombination.

The germline V gene provides CDR1 SGHRS and CDR2 YFSETQ. From cysteine to phenylalanine, the CDR3 is 15 amino acids long. The DNA shown is the 45-base CDR3, in frame from base 1. V is reduced by 0 bases and J by 6 bases, leaving a spacing of 13 bases between them. The V gene is TRBV5-1 and the J gene is TRBJ2-1; the D match is possibly TRBD1 or TRBD2, with 6 bases aligned in each. Sequencing used PBMCs, obtained before the yellow fever booster vaccination. This receptor was taken from a man younger than 30 who received the YFV17D yellow fever vaccine. The CDR3 reads as follows: CASSLVGGTFNEQFF. The DNA reads TGCGCCAGCAGCTTGGTAGGGGGGACGTTCAATGAGCAGTTCTTC.